A single sample is the source of the 23 T cell receptor beta chains below, sequenced in a study of cytomegalovirus exposure and HLA in healthy donors. PCR employed 60 Vbeta and 13 Jbeta primers. Clones were read by immunoSEQ multiplex PCR, and TCRdb kept only the in-frame ones, dropping some. This table has 75,000 to 90,000 clones, over 75% appearing once. Sequencing was done on a sample of PBMCs. Every receptor here comes from a human donor in good health.

This clone has only a few counts. The rearrangement links TRBV5-1 to TRBJ1-1, with TRBD1 matching 12 bases. Germline V gives CDR1 SGHRS, CDR2 YFSETQ. The V segment lost 1 base and the J segment 6 bases; nucleotides outside the gene matches: 4. This CDR3 is 15 amino acids long. In DNA form, the CDR3 reads TGCGCCAGCAGCTTGTCGGGACAGGGGGCCGCTGAAGCTTTCTTT. Translating gives CASSLSGQGAAEAFF.

The chain combines TRBV2 with TRBJ2-7, with D possibly matching TRBD1 (6 bases). V was pared by 6 bases and J by 0 bases, with 21 bases between. This CDR3 has 17 residues. Germline V gene lookup returns CDR1 SNHLY and CDR2 FYNNEI. The CDR3, as DNA: TGTGCCAGCAGCGCCACTCCTTGGGACATAACCTCCTACGAGCAGTACTTC. Encoded protein: CASSATPWDITSYEQYF.

This clone came up a few times. The chain recombines TRBV11-3 with TRBJ2-2; D is possibly TRBD2 (6 bases). V lost 2 bases to trimming and J lost 11 bases, with 15 bases between them. CDR3 length equals 14 residues. Germline CDR1 reads SGHNT; CDR2 reads YENEEA. The CDR3 coding sequence is TGTGCCAGCAGCTTACGTCCTCTTAGCGGAGAGCTGTTTTTT. Translating gives CASSLRPLSGELFF. The full variable domain, its missing parts supplied by reference TRBV11-3 and TRBJ2-2, is EAGVVQSPRYKIIEKKQPVAFWCNPISGHNTLYWYLQNLGQGPELLIRYENEEAVDDSQLPKDRFSAERLKGVDSTLKIQPAELGDSAVYLCASSLRPLSGELFFGEGSRLTVL.

This clone has more than one count but fewer than ten. This rearrangement joins TRBV29-1 to TRBJ1-1; D is possibly TRBD1 (5 bases). The CDR3 contains 14 residues. With 4 bases removed from V and 0 bases from J, the gap between germline ends came to 12 bases. Germline V gene data show CDR1 as SQVTM and CDR2 as ANQGSEA. The CDR3 reads CSVGEGIMNTEAFF. The CDR3 DNA reads TGCAGCGTTGGGGAGGGGATTATGAACACTGAAGCTTTCTTT.

The chain joins TRBV7-6 to TRBJ1-4, with D perhaps matching TRBD1 (6 bases). V was shortened by 5 bases and J by 5 bases, with 18 bases between the two germline ends. The CDR3 is made up of 16 amino acids. Germline values: CDR1 SGHVS, CDR2 FNYEAQ. The CDR3 coding sequence is TGTGCCAGCAGCCCTCGTACAGGGCAACCGAATGAAAAACTGTTTTTT. It specifies CASSPRTGQPNEKLFF.

This clone was seen a handful of times. The chain recombines TRBV6-1 with TRBJ2-2; weak D call: TRBD2 (5 bases). This CDR3 region has 13 residues. The germline V and J ends were trimmed by 7 bases and 0 bases, with 6 bases remaining between them. The V gene's germline CDR1 is MNHNS and CDR2 SASEGT. The CDR3 sequence is CASKDSNTGELFF. The CDR3, as DNA: TGTGCCAGCAAGGACTCGAACACCGGGGAGCTGTTTTTT.

Here the CDR3 DNA reads TGTGCCAGCAGTGAAGTCCAGGGGACCGGGGAGCTGTTTTTT. This sequence encodes CASSEVQGTGELFF. V and J are TRBV6-1 and TRBJ2-2, with D perhaps matching TRBD1 (6 bases). Trimming stripped 1 base from V and 5 bases from J, with 8 bases between. The CDR3 contains 14 residues. Germline CDR1 reads MNHNS; CDR2 reads SASEGT.

The chain links TRBV6-1 to TRBJ2-6; D perhaps matches TRBD2 (6 bases). The length of the CDR3 is 16 residues. V was shortened by 4 bases and J by 1 base, with 11 bases between the two germline ends. CDR1 MNHNS and CDR2 SASEGT come from the germline V gene. Here the CDR3 reads CASSARGLSGANVLTF. The CDR3 nucleotides read TGTGCCAGCAGTGCCCGGGGGTTATCTGGGGCCAACGTCCTGACTTTC.

The rearrangement uses TRBV11-3 and TRBJ2-2; 8 bases map to TRBD1. From germline, CDR1 is SGHNT and CDR2 YENEEA. V gave up 5 bases and J gave up 7 bases; unmatched junction bases: 9. The CDR3 has 15 amino acids. The CDR3 is CASSLGRGLNGELFF. The CDR3 DNA is TGTGCCAGCAGCCTAGGCAGGGGGCTAAACGGGGAGCTGTTTTTT.

This clone came up a few times. The J gene is TRBJ2-7, the V gene TRBV4-3; 9 positions agree with TRBD1. The V gene end was trimmed by 4 bases and the J gene end by 3 bases; junction bases not matched to a gene: 10. Germline V gene sequence: CDR1 LGHNA, CDR2 YSLEER. The CDR3 runs to 16 residues. CDR3 in amino acids: CASSLETGGSRYEQYF. The CDR3 bases are TGCGCCAGCAGCCTAGAAACAGGGGGCTCGCGCTACGAGCAGTACTTC.

V is TRBV6-5 and J is TRBJ1-6; TRBD1 is a possible D gene (5 bases). V shed 2 bases and J shed 7 bases, with 15 bases lying between them. The CDR3 extends over 16 amino acids. Germline CDR1 is MNHEY and CDR2 is SVGAGI. Here the CDR3 DNA reads TGTGCCAGCAGTTACCCCCGTGGAGGGGAGAATTCACCCCTCCACTTT. This encodes CASSYPRGGENSPLHF.

This clone occurred a few times. The V call is TRBV4-3, the J call TRBJ2-6; a possible D gene is TRBD1 (6 bases). The CDR3 totals 17 residues. The ends were cut back, 0 bases at V and 0 bases at J, with 9 bases in the middle. From germline, CDR1 is LGHNA and CDR2 YSLEER. CDR3: CASSQEGDNSGANVLTF. CDR3 bases: TGCGCCAGCAGCCAAGAAGGGGACAACTCTGGGGCCAACGTCCTGACTTTC.

The V call is TRBV6-6, the J call TRBJ1-1; D gene unclear. Trimming took 2 bases from V and 3 from J, leaving 7 bases between them. CDR3 length: 13 residues. Looked up from germline, CDR1 is MNHNY and CDR2 is SVGAGI (reference sequence). The CDR3 sequence: CASSYVEDTEAFF. The CDR3 region has the DNA TGTGCCAGCAGTTACGTTGAGGACACTGAAGCTTTCTTT.

This clone has just one count. The V and J genes are TRBV29-1 and TRBJ1-5; 7 positions match TRBD1. There are 13 residues in the CDR3. V lost 3 bases and J lost 2; bases outside the gene matches: 1. Germline lookup yields CDR1 SQVTM and CDR2 ANQGSEA. This CDR3 is CSVDTGGNQPQHF. For the CDR3, the DNA is TGCAGCGTTGATACAGGGGGCAATCAGCCCCAGCATTTT.

The rearrangement joins TRBV6-4 to TRBJ1-6; 7 bases are shared with TRBD1. Germline-derived CDR1 and CDR2 are MRHNA and SNTAGT. The CDR3 loop spans 12 amino acids. Trimming took 6 bases from V and 7 from J; bases not matched to a gene: 0. DNA of the CDR3: TGTGCCAGCAGACAGGGGAATTCACCCCTCCACTTT. Translated, it gives CASRQGNSPLHF.

CDR3 DNA: TGTGCCAGCAGCTTAGAGGACAGACCTTACTATGGCTACACCTTC. It encodes CASSLEDRPYYGYTF. The chain links TRBV11-2 to TRBJ1-2; tentative D call: TRBD1 (6 bases). CDR1 and CDR2 from the germline V gene are SGHAT and FQNNGV. The CDR3 contains 15 residues. Trimming removed 0 bases from V and 3 bases from J, with 11 bases in between. Filled out from reference TRBV11-2 and TRBJ1-2, the complete variable domain reads EAGVAQSPRYKIIEKRQSVAFWCNPISGHATLYWYQQILGQGPKLLIQFQNNGVVDDSQLPKDRFSAERLKGVDSTLKIQPAKLEDSAVYLCASSLEDRPYYGYTFGSGTRLTVV.

V usage is TRBV10-1 and J usage is TRBJ1-2; unclear D gene. This CDR3 contains 12 residues. Trimming stripped 9 bases from V and 6 bases from J, with 14 bases between. The germline V gene encodes CDR1 WNHNN and CDR2 SYGVQD (reference sequence). This CDR3 is CASPPSTHGYTF. In DNA, the CDR3 is TGCGCCAGTCCGCCGTCTACGCATGGCTACACCTTC.

This clone was seen a few times. The J gene is TRBJ2-7, the V gene TRBV5-1, with D maybe TRBD2 (6 bases). The ends were cut back, 4 bases at V and 7 bases at J, with 15 bases in the middle. CDR1 and CDR2 from the germline V gene are SGHRS and YFSETQ. CDR3 size: 13 residues. In nucleotides, the CDR3 is TGCGCCAGCAGCGCGGAGGGACTGGGAGAGCAGTACTTC. Translation: CASSAEGLGEQYF. The entire variable domain, with the rest obtained from reference TRBV5-1 and TRBJ2-7, is as follows: KAGVTQTPRYLIKTRGQQVTLSCSPISGHRSVSWYQQTPGQGLQFLFEYFSETQRNKGNFPGRFSGRQFSNSRSEMNVSTLELGDSALYLCASSAEGLGEQYFGPGTRLTVT.

This clone was observed a few times. The same CDR3 also results from other DNA sequences found in this sample. CDR3: CASSYGRGYEQYF. CDR3 sequence (DNA): TGTGCCAGCAGTTACGGTCGCGGGTACGAGCAGTACTTC. The chain recombines TRBV6-5 with TRBJ2-7; D perhaps matches TRBD2 (5 bases). V was trimmed by 2 bases and J by 4 bases, leaving 9 bases between them. CDR1 and CDR2 (germline): MNHEY, SVGAGI. The CDR3 consists of 13 residues.

The gene calls are TRBV7-2 and TRBJ1-1, with TRBD1 matching 8 bases. CDR1 is SGHTA, CDR2 FQGNSA, per germline. V lost 5 bases and J lost 4; bases outside the gene matches: 9. There are 15 residues in the CDR3. CDR3 sequence: CASSHLGDRGTEAFF. The DNA of the CDR3 is TGTGCCAGCAGCCACCTAGGTGACAGGGGCACTGAAGCTTTCTTT.

This chain joins TRBV5-1 and TRBJ1-4; the D gene is possibly TRBD1 (6 bases). Trimming cost V 0 bases and J 7 bases, with 13 bases left between them. The CDR3 is 15 residues long. CDR1 is SGHRS and CDR2 is YFSETQ in the germline V gene. The CDR3, as DNA: TGCGCCAGCAGCTTGGAAGGGGGTCTTCTTGAAAAACTGTTTTTT. The encoded protein is CASSLEGGLLEKLFF.

The chain combines TRBV30 with TRBJ1-1; unclear D gene. The germline V and J ends were trimmed by 0 bases and 7 bases, with 9 bases remaining between them. Per the germline V gene, CDR1 is GTSNPN and CDR2 is SVGIG (reference sequence). The CDR3 totals 12 residues. CDR3 in DNA: TGTGCCTGGAGTGTAACGGAGGGTGAAGCTTTCTTT. This encodes CAWSVTEGEAFF.

J is TRBJ1-3 and V is TRBV19, with 10 positions matching TRBD1. The trim removed 3 bases at V and 7 bases at J, leaving 6 bases unmatched. The CDR3 is 15 amino acids. Per germline, CDR1 LNHDA and CDR2 SQIVND (reference sequence). CDR3 in amino acids: CASSMRDRGSNTIYF. CDR3 nucleotides: TGTGCCAGTAGTATGCGGGACAGGGGTTCGAACACCATATATTTT.